The 8 T cell receptor beta chains reported below all come from one sample, sequenced in a study of a mutant IDH1 vaccine in newly diagnosed glioma. These TCRs' antigens remain unknown. Clones were sequenced by immunoSEQ multiplex PCR, and TCRdb holds only the in-frame ones, with some missing. The sample has some 36,000 clones, roughly 79% seen once; the top ten hold about 12%. As for time point: week 5, during vaccination. The investigators gave 300 ug of mutant IDH1 20-mer peptide in each vaccine dose, together with topical imiquimod. The specimen was PBMCs, collected from a glioma patient whose treatment included an IDH1 peptide vaccine. Receptor source: a man between 50 and 59 years old with glioma.

The V and J genes are TRBV6-1 and TRBJ1-1; D uncertain. Trimming pared 8 bases from V and 8 bases from J, leaving 12 bases between. CDR1 is MNHNS, CDR2 SASEGT, per germline. CDR3 length equals 11 residues. The CDR3 DNA sequence: TGTGCCAGCCTTGAGGGAGGAGAAGCTTTCTTT. The encoded protein is CASLEGGEAFF.

This clone was seen a handful of times. The chain carries TRBV5-1 and TRBJ2-3, with D maybe TRBD1 (5 bases). CDR1 is SGHRS, CDR2 YFSETQ, per germline. Trimming shortened V by 1 base and J by 2 bases, and 8 bases separated the two germline ends. The CDR3 is made up of 14 amino acids. The CDR3 coding sequence is TGCGCCAGCAGCTTGCAGGGATACACAGATACGCAGTATTTT. The encoded protein is CASSLQGYTDTQYF.

The count of this clone is one. This sequence joins TRBV11-2 and TRBJ2-3; perhaps TRBD1 as D (6 bases). Trimming removed 4 bases at V and 5 bases at J, with 13 bases between. Germline CDR1 reads SGHAT; CDR2 reads FQNNGV. The CDR3 runs to 14 residues. DNA for the CDR3: TGTGCCAGCAGCTGGGGCAGGGGAAAAGATACGCAGTATTTT. Translated: CASSWGRGKDTQYF.

The gene calls are TRBV2 and TRBJ1-6, with TRBD1 matching 10 bases. Germline CDR1 and CDR2: SNHLY and FYNNEI. The trim removed 8 bases at V and 10 bases at J, leaving 5 bases unmatched. The CDR3 totals 13 residues. The CDR3 protein is CASLGDRGSPLHF. The DNA of the CDR3 is TGTGCCAGCCTCGGGGACAGGGGATCACCCCTCCACTTT.

V and J are TRBV14 and TRBJ2-1; D is uncertain. The V gene lost 6 bases and the J gene lost 10 bases, with 13 bases spanning the gap. CDR1 and CDR2 from the germline V gene are SGHDN and FVKESK. The CDR3 spans 12 residues. The CDR3 nucleotides read TGTGCCAGCAGTTGGGCCCCCCCCGAGCAGTTCTTC. It encodes CASSWAPPEQFF.

CDR3 sequence reads: CASSQDPRQGGYGYTF. CDR3 sequence (DNA): TGCGCCAGCAGCCAAGATCCGAGACAGGGCGGCTATGGCTACACCTTC. The J gene is TRBJ1-2, the V gene TRBV4-1; the match to TRBD1 covers 7 bases. Per the germline V gene, CDR1 is MGHRA and CDR2 is YSYEKL. Unmatched junction bases numbered 8, after V lost 0 bases and J lost 4 bases. This CDR3 is 16 amino acids long.

The chain recombines TRBV5-5 with TRBJ1-6, with D perhaps TRBD1 (5 bases). CDR3 length: 15 residues. Germline loops: CDR1 SGHKS, CDR2 YYEKEE (reference sequence). Trimming removed 1 base at V and 5 bases at J, with 10 bases between. The CDR3 spells CASSLNGANNSPLHF. CDR3 nucleotides: TGTGCCAGCAGCTTGAACGGGGCGAATAATTCACCCCTCCACTTT.

The rearrangement joins TRBV6-1 to TRBJ2-1; D may be TRBD2 (6 bases). From germline, CDR1 is MNHNS and CDR2 SASEGT. This CDR3 spans 11 amino acids. The ends were cut back, 11 bases at V and 10 bases at J, with 15 bases in the middle. The CDR3 sequence: CASKAGGEQFF. The CDR3 DNA reads TGTGCCTCCAAGGCAGGAGGGGAGCAGTTCTTC.